This T cell receptor beta chain came from a study of early T cells in non-severe SARS-CoV-2 infection. Overall study context: It was bulk RNA from unsorted whole blood that was sequenced, and the chains were unpaired.

Individual cDNA molecules were tagged with unique molecular identifiers, the study reported. TCRdb re-derived calls from the 5' RACE reads in MiXCR, one entry per CDR3 protein. Of 59,000 or so distinct CDR3 sequences in the sample, 10% to 15% were seen once. CDR3 length equals 16 residues. Germline assignment: CDR1 SGHRS and CDR2 YFSETQ. V lost 4 bases to trimming and J lost 7 bases; unmatched junction nucleotides: 10. J is TRBJ2-4 and V is TRBV5-1; 11 nucleotides match TRBD2. Sequencing was performed on whole blood, taken at baseline. The TCR sequence derives from an adult who was a healthcare worker with PCR-confirmed SARS-CoV-2 infection or an uninfected control (not recorded which). CDR3 DNA: TGCGCCAGCAGCCAGACTAGCGGGACATTAGCGAACATTCAGTACTTC. Encoded protein: CASSQTSGTLANIQYF.